This T cell receptor beta chain derives from a study of beta chain features in type 1 diabetes (dated by TCRdb to 2016 to 2019). Turning to the overall study: Mean age, gender distribution, total cell number and subset yield did not differ between patients and healthy donors. In the study, TCRB repertoires of sorted circulating CD4+ T cell subsets from recently diagnosed type 1 diabetes patients were compared with those of matched healthy donors. A total of roughly 98,000,000 sorted cells were examined across all samples, and a strong correlation was observed between cell number per subset and RNA yield. Regulatory and stem cell-like memory subsets were isolated from only 8 patients and roughly 8 healthy donors, whereas naive and central memory subsets came from all 30 or so donors. General findings and caveats noted by the study authors: Sequencing cDNA rather than genomic DNA could over-represent highly expressing activated cells, although activation and CD3 levels did not differ between groups. A moderate but significant shortening of TCRB CDR3 length was observed in type 1 diabetes patients in all four CD4+ subsets. HLA sub-analyses involved small numbers of individuals, so any influence of HLA type on TCRB rearrangement remained unresolved. Naive, central memory and regulatory TCRB repertoires appeared to be more similar among patients than among healthy donors. Patients with type 1 diabetes made fewer insertions and deleted more nucleotides at VDJ recombination sites, implying thymic rearrangement abnormalities. PCR might favor shorter templates, but patient and control samples were amplified and corrected together, so any skew would affect both groups equally.

The entire isolated RNA was reverse transcribed using the High Capacity cDNA Reverse Transcription Kit, and thus expressed TCRB transcripts were sequenced. Deep immunoSEQ sequencing was performed on naive, central memory and regulatory T cell samples, with an average of about 4 million total reads per sample. Sorted cells were lysed in RLT buffer, and RNA was extracted using DNase-treated RNeasy Micro or Mini kits according to cell number. To prevent cross-contamination, each cell subset was processed individually, whereas patient and healthy donor samples were processed jointly. The immunoSEQ multiplex PCR was used to amplify TCRB sequences from cDNA, generating 87-bp fragments that spanned the CDR3 region. Sequencing of the amplicons was done on the Illumina HiSeq platform. The study's processing was this. Synthetic template baselines were used to correct PCR bias computationally, reads within Hamming distance 2 were collapsed, and singletons that could not be merged were discarded. Reads were aligned against IMGT to assign V, D and J genes, CDR3 length and insertions or deletions at six rearrangement sites. Clonotype counts were normalized to sorted cell number within each subset before computing true diversity and Gini coefficients with the tcR R package. Repertoire sharing was quantified using the overlap coefficient calculated on TCRB nucleotide sequences. Out-of-frame TCRB sequences from naive cells were analyzed to stand in for the pre-selection repertoire. TCRdb stores this immuneACCESS table with in-frame sequences only. Part of the clones is absent; in the studies checked, under half of the shortfall reflects unresolved V genes, and no reason is known for the rest. From that table come the V and J calls and clone size; the DNA was used to work out D and trimming. The sample table lists more than 250,000 clones, around 20% of them with a count of one. The top ten clonotypes cover approximately 0.029% of the sample.

Each donor gave one peripheral blood draw, averaging approximately 0.12 L, which was collected into heparinised tubes. A BD FACSAria II was used to sort naive, central memory, regulatory and stem cell-like memory CD4+ T cells with a panel that included CD45RO, CCR7, CD25, CD127, CD95 and CD27. All sorted populations exceeded 95% purity. Right away, PBMCs were isolated by Lymphoprep density gradient centrifugation and were stained directly, with no culture step. So that batch effects would be minimized, each experiment stained and sorted samples in pairs, pairing one healthy donor with one patient. This clone was recorded a few times. There is no known antigen for this receptor. The record has no base qualities; no much larger clone is one base away. The sample carries other DNA sequences with the same CDR3. The germline V gene (reference sequence) sets CDR1 to DFQATT and CDR2 to SNEGSKA. Including cysteine and phenylalanine, the CDR3 has 10 amino acids. CDR3 DNA is the only sequence kept; it has 30 bases, read in frame from the first base. Deletion took 6 bases off V and 1 base off J, with a span of 3 bases between the germline ends.

What was sequenced was naive CD4+ T cells from blood. In light of the paper, this sample's cell subset or site label describes: true naive CD4+ T cells. The sequence was obtained from a woman between 35 and 50 years old with type 1 diabetes. The V and J genes are TRBV20-1 and TRBJ2-5; confidence is insufficient to name the D gene. The DNA sequence reads TGCAGTGCCAGCCAAGAGACCCAGTACTTC. It translates to CSASQETQYF.